These 20 T cell receptor beta chains originate from one sample sequenced in a study of shared clonotypes between healthy human individuals. Only in-frame clones appear in the TCRdb table, and some are missing; sequencing was by immunoSEQ multiplex PCR. This table has a few hundred thousand clones, 70% to 80% appearing once. The source material was PBMCs. These receptors originate from a middle-aged woman in good health. Some clones in this sample may be carry-over from other donors' samples.

This clone was seen a handful of times. One end of the junction is discordant with germline, which a read error may explain. The chain links TRBV27 to TRBJ1-2, with D unresolved. Germline V gene sequence: CDR1 MNHEY, CDR2 SMNVEV (reference sequence). The length of the CDR3 is 15 residues. CDR3 region: CASSLYPGPNYGCTF. CDR3 in DNA: TGTGCCAGCAGTTTATATCCAGGTCCAAACTATGGCTGCACCTTC.

This clone was seen a few times. This same CDR3 is encoded by further DNA sequences in the sample. This chain connects TRBV7-9 to TRBJ2-5, with D unclear. The germline V gene has CDR1 SEHNR and CDR2 FQNEAQ (reference sequence). The CDR3 has 12 residues. V shed 1 base and J shed 5 bases, with 5 bases lying between them. CDR3 DNA: TGTGCCAGCAGCTTAGTTCGGGAGACCCAGTACTTC. Translated: CASSLVRETQYF.

The J gene is TRBJ1-1, the V gene TRBV6-1, with 9 bases that match TRBD1. CDR1 and CDR2 from the germline V gene are MNHNS and SASEGT. V lost 8 bases and J lost 5; bases outside the gene matches: 9. The CDR3 spans 14 residues. The CDR3 nucleotides read TGTGCCAGCTTAGACAGGGGGATTGGGACTGAAGCTTTCTTT. It translates to CASLDRGIGTEAFF.

The chain joins TRBV9 to TRBJ2-7, with 12 bases matching TRBD2. Germline V CDR1 and CDR2: SGDLS, YYNGEE. Losses at the gene ends were 4 bases for V and 2 bases for J; bases not matched to a gene: 4. The CDR3 loop spans 15 amino acids. The CDR3 reads CASSTRLAGAYEQYF. DNA for the CDR3: TGTGCCAGCAGCACCAGACTAGCGGGGGCCTACGAGCAGTACTTC.

The chain carries TRBV5-6 and TRBJ2-3; TRBD2 agrees at 9 bases. The CDR3 sequence is 16 residues long. Germline V gene lookup returns CDR1 SGHDT and CDR2 YYEEEE. The V segment lost 2 bases and the J segment 0 bases; nucleotides outside the gene matches: 4. CDR3 coding DNA: TGTGCCAGCAGCTTTCCGACTAGCGGTAGCACAGATACGCAGTATTTT. Residues: CASSFPTSGSTDTQYF.

The chain employs TRBV25-1 and TRBJ1-4; possible D gene TRBD1, 5 bases. V was trimmed by 2 bases and J by 8 bases, leaving 9 bases between them. The CDR3 extends over 13 amino acids. Germline CDR1 is MGHDK and CDR2 is SYGVNS. The CDR3 sequence is CASSEVRGEKLFF. The CDR3 coding sequence is TGTGCCAGCAGTGAAGTTAGGGGCGAAAAACTGTTTTTT.

The J gene is TRBJ1-2, the V gene TRBV6-5, with D perhaps TRBD1 (6 bases). Per germline, CDR1 MNHEY and CDR2 SVGAGI. Trimming pared 2 bases from V and 5 bases from J, leaving 12 bases between. The CDR3 loop spans 14 amino acids. CDR3 coding DNA: TGTGCCAGCAGTTACGACAGGAGGAGTTATGGCTACACCTTC. It is translated as CASSYDRRSYGYTF.

The rearrangement uses TRBV6-6 and TRBJ2-1; D unclear. V lost 2 bases to trimming and J lost 6 bases, with 2 bases between them. Germline V gene sequence: CDR1 MNHNY, CDR2 SVGAGI (reference sequence). The CDR3 sequence is 11 residues long. The CDR3 spells CASSYINEQFF. In nucleotides, the CDR3 is TGTGCCAGCAGTTACATCAATGAGCAGTTCTTC.

The gene calls are TRBV7-9 and TRBJ2-3; D could derive from TRBD1 or TRBD2 (5 bases each). Looked up from germline, CDR1 is SEHNR and CDR2 is FQNEAQ (reference sequence). V was shortened by 1 base and J by 1 base, with 15 bases between the two germline ends. CDR3 length: 17 residues. The CDR3 spells CASSLGGWTVRTDTQYF. The CDR3 region has the DNA TGTGCCAGCAGCTTAGGGGGGTGGACGGTCCGCACAGATACGCAGTATTTT.

As regards this clone: The limits of the CDR3 on the DNA are not certain, so only TCRdb's listed CDR3 is given. The chain employs TRBV19 and TRBJ2-1; TRBD1, the table's D call, was not compared with the DNA. Germline CDR1 and CDR2: LNHDA and SQIVND (reference sequence). The CDR3 is 14 amino acids in total, end residues counted. CDR3 sequence: CASSILAQGNEQFF.

The J gene is TRBJ2-7, the V gene TRBV28; no firm D call. The CDR3 has 12 residues. Trimming stripped 4 bases from V and 1 base from J, with 5 bases between. The germline CDR1 and CDR2 sequences are MDHEN and SYDVKM. CDR3: CASSWGSYEQYF. The CDR3 DNA follows: TGTGCCAGCAGTTGGGGTTCCTACGAGCAGTACTTC.

The chain recombines TRBV5-1 with TRBJ1-4; 9 bases line up with TRBD1. Losses at the gene ends were 1 base for V and 4 bases for J; bases not matched to a gene: 5. The germline V gene has CDR1 SGHRS and CDR2 YFSETQ. This CDR3 has 16 amino acids. The CDR3 loop reads CASSLMGQGVNEKLFF. For the CDR3, the DNA is TGCGCCAGCAGCTTGATGGGACAGGGTGTTAATGAAAAACTGTTTTTT.

The rearrangement joins TRBV19 to TRBJ2-7; possibly TRBD1 for D (6 bases). The V gene's germline CDR1 is LNHDA and CDR2 SQIVND (reference sequence). There are 14 residues in the CDR3. V shed 5 bases and J shed 6 bases, with 17 bases lying between them. The CDR3 region has the DNA TGTGCCAGTAGTCCCGACCACAGGGATTCCGAGCAGTACTTC. As protein: CASSPDHRDSEQYF.

V usage is TRBV6-6 and J usage is TRBJ2-1; possibly TRBD1 or TRBD2 for D (5 bases each). Trimming pared 6 bases from V and 9 bases from J, leaving 18 bases between. The germline V gene encodes CDR1 MNHNY and CDR2 SVGAGI (reference sequence). This CDR3 comprises 14 residues. The CDR3 nucleotides are TGTGCCAGCAGCTTCGGGACCCCTCGGGCTGAGCAGTTCTTC. This translates into CASSFGTPRAEQFF.

There are a few counts of this clone. The genes are TRBV15 and TRBJ1-3, with D perhaps matching TRBD1 (6 bases). Per the germline V gene, CDR1 is LNHNV and CDR2 is YYDKDF (reference sequence). Trimming cost V 0 bases and J 1 base, with 10 bases left between them. The CDR3 contains 16 residues. The CDR3 DNA reads as TGTGCCACCAGCAGAGATAGAGGGGGGTCTGGAAACACCATATATTTT. This gives the protein CATSRDRGGSGNTIYF. The full variable domain, rest sourced from reference TRBV15 and TRBJ1-3, is DAMVIQNPRYQVTQFGKPVTLSCSQTLNHNVMYWYQQKSSQAPKLLFHYYDKDFNNEADTPDNFQSRRPNTSFCFLDIRSPGLGDTAMYLCATSRDRGGSGNTIYFGEGSWLTVV.

V and J are TRBV29-1 and TRBJ1-3; D ambiguous. The CDR3 sequence is 11 residues long. The V end lost 7 bases, the J end lost 3 bases, and 7 bases lay between the germline ends. CDR1 and CDR2 from the germline V gene are SQVTM and ANQGSEA. CDR3 DNA sequence: TGCAGCGCTGCTAGTGGAAACACCATATATTTT. As protein: CSAASGNTIYF.

This clone has just one count. The rearrangement uses TRBV18 and TRBJ2-5, with 12 bases aligning to TRBD2. CDR1 KGHSH and CDR2 LQKENI come from the germline V gene. Trimming removed 4 bases from V and 4 bases from J; junction bases left unmatched: 13. The CDR3 is 18 residues long. DNA for the CDR3: TGTGCCAGCTCACGCGAAATTTCTAGCGGGAGGGCCGGAGAGACCCAGTACTTC. It translates to CASSREISSGRAGETQYF.

This clone appeared many times. This chain links TRBV7-3 with TRBJ2-2; a possible D gene is TRBD1 (5 bases). Trimming pared 1 base from V and 6 bases from J, leaving 12 bases between. This CDR3 is 15 amino acids long. Germline CDR1 is SGHTA and CDR2 is FQGTGA. In nucleotides, the CDR3 is TGTGCCAGCAGCTTAATAACAGGACCAGCCGGGGAGCTGTTTTTT. Its protein is CASSLITGPAGELFF.

There are many counts of this clone. V gene TRBV7-2 combines with J gene TRBJ2-1, with D possibly called TRBD1 or TRBD2 (6 bases each). With 4 bases removed from V and 6 bases from J, the gap between germline ends came to 16 bases. Germline V gene sequence: CDR1 SGHTA, CDR2 FQGNSA. This CDR3 has 15 amino acids. The CDR3 is CASSYRRGTVNEQFF. DNA of the CDR3: TGTGCCAGCAGCTACCGGAGGGGGACTGTCAATGAGCAGTTCTTC.

In this sample, this clone turned up once. The same CDR3 can be traced to other DNA sequences in this sample. CDR3 sequence reads: CASGNYQETQYF. Written as DNA, the CDR3 is TGTGCCAGCGGAAATTACCAAGAGACCCAGTACTTC. V gene TRBV6-6 combines with J gene TRBJ2-5; D remains ambiguous. The CDR3 is 12 residues long. V lost 8 bases to trimming and J lost 0 bases, with 7 bases between them. Germline CDR1 is MNHNY and CDR2 is SVGAGI (reference sequence).